These T cell receptor beta chains were read from a single sample in a study of regulatory T cells in long-lasting Graves disease. TCRdb called the multiplex PCR reads again in MiXCR, with one record for every CDR3 protein. The sample has hundreds of thousands of distinct CDR3 sequences; over 15% are singletons. The same data also went into a second study, on T cells in Graves' hyperthyroidism and ophthalmopathy.

Specimen: peripheral blood mononuclear cells (PBMCs), collected at new diagnosis, from a patient treated with antithyroid drugs. The receptors were sampled from a man aged 35-49 years with Graves disease. The CDR3 runs from the conserved cysteine through the conserved F or W. The order of the fields is J gene, V gene, CDR3 protein.

TRBJ2-5,TRBV5-1,CASSFGGGGNQETQYF
TRBJ1-5,TRBV28,CASSFVQFGRQPQHF
TRBJ2-7,TRBV9,CASSVDIAGGMLGEQYF
TRBJ2-1,TRBV18,CASSRLRYNEQFF
TRBJ2-7,TRBV4-2,CASSQMNGGQYF
TRBJ2-7,TRBV20-1,CSASDGAYEQYF
TRBJ1-2,TRBV12-3/TRBV12-4,CASSLRGQIYGYTF
TRBJ2-1,TRBV24-1,CATSDSQGASYNEQFF
TRBJ1-1,TRBV5-1,CASSSTDIFGRNTEAFF
TRBJ2-7,TRBV12-3/TRBV12-4,CASSLIRKVDGEYYEQYF
TRBJ1-1,TRBV20-1,CSASLGFMNTEAFF
TRBJ1-5,TRBV4-1,CASSQEAGNQPQHF
TRBJ1-1,TRBV5-4,CASSVPGPRGDTEAFF
TRBJ2-3,TRBV2,CASSNTRGGAWSDTQYF
TRBJ2-5,TRBV5-4,CASSLDGRGGRETQYF
TRBJ2-7,TRBV5-8,CASSLGSSGVYEQYF
TRBJ1-5,TRBV29-1,CSVGQGGNQPQHF
TRBJ2-5,TRBV9,CASSVAGGSGLQETQYF
TRBJ2-2,TRBV18,CASSPPSGGNTGELFF
TRBJ2-5,TRBV11-2,CASSRGPNQETQYF
TRBJ2-1,TRBV5-1,CASSSTSGGVFNEQFF
TRBJ1-5,TRBV27,CASSLRPELNQPQHF
TRBJ2-5,TRBV6-5,CASSYRVPGGPETQYF
TRBJ1-4,TRBV6-5,CASSYFRGRLFF
TRBJ1-1,TRBV11-2,CASNLYPVTENTEAFF
TRBJ1-2,TRBV20-1,CSANRDRDYGYTF
TRBJ2-1,TRBV11-1,CASSSGRSSYNEQFF
TRBJ2-5,TRBV12-3/TRBV12-4,CASSFTGAETQYF
TRBJ2-4,TRBV20-1,CSAGTRTGGSDHIQYF